A single sample gave rise to the 16 T cell receptor beta chains below, sequenced in a study of beta chain features in type 1 diabetes. Broader study findings: TCRB CDR3 length was moderately but significantly reduced in all four CD4+ subsets of Type 1 diabetes patients.

Sequencing targeted expressed TCRB transcripts, as all isolated RNA had been reverse transcribed. Produced via immunoSEQ multiplex PCR; TCRdb's table is partial and in-frame only. The table includes 300,000 to 450,000 clones, roughly 9.8% detected once. For these receptors, no antigen is known. The material sequenced was central memory CD4+ T cells from blood. The source of these receptors is a man younger than 45 with type 1 diabetes.

The chain recombines TRBV7-2 with TRBJ2-2; the D gene is possibly TRBD1 (7 bases). With 1 base removed from V and 6 bases from J, the gap between germline ends came to 12 bases. The CDR3 extends over 15 amino acids. Looked up from germline, CDR1 is SGHTA and CDR2 is FQGNSA. CDR3 DNA: TGTGCCAGCAGCTTAGGACAGGGAGGACCCGGGGAGCTGTTTTTT. The encoded protein is CASSLGQGGPGELFF.

In this sample, this clone turned up a few times. This chain joins TRBV9 and TRBJ2-3; 7 bases agree with TRBD2. This CDR3 has 17 amino acids. Per the germline V gene, CDR1 is SGDLS and CDR2 is YYNGEE. The V and J ends lost 0 bases and 3 bases, in that order; junction bases with no gene match: 10. This CDR3 reads CASSVDLAGAMTDTQYF. DNA for the CDR3: TGTGCCAGCAGCGTAGATTTGGCGGGAGCCATGACAGATACGCAGTATTTT.

This clone was observed a handful of times. The chain joins TRBV7-2 to TRBJ2-1; a possible D gene is TRBD2 (5 bases). In germline, CDR1 is SGHTA, CDR2 FQGNSA. The CDR3 is made up of 16 amino acids. The V end was cut by 5 bases, the J end by 4 bases, with 18 bases between. In DNA form, the CDR3 reads TGTGCCAGCAGCGAACGAGAGGGCTTTTCGTACAATGAGCAGTTCTTC. It codes for CASSEREGFSYNEQFF.

To note about this clone: Other DNA variants within this sample encode the same CDR3. The CDR3 region is CASSPLPQGIRNQPQHF. The CDR3, as DNA: TGTGCCAGCAGTCCTCTCCCACAGGGAATCCGCAATCAGCCCCAGCATTTT. The chain is built from TRBV28 and TRBJ1-5; possibly TRBD1 for D (6 bases). Germline CDR1 MDHEN, CDR2 SYDVKM. The CDR3 length is 17 residues. Between the trimmed V and J ends, which lost 5 bases and 2 bases, there was a span of 19 bases. Based on the CDR3 plus reference TRBV28 and TRBJ1-5, the full variable domain is DVKVTQSSRYLVKRTGEKVFLECVQDMDHENMFWYRQDPGLGLRLIYFSYDVKMKEKGDIPEGYSVSREKKERFSLILESASTNQTSMYLCASSPLPQGIRNQPQHFGDGTRLSIL.

This clone has more than one count but fewer than ten. The chain uses TRBV7-2 and TRBJ2-1; tentatively, D is TRBD1 (5 bases). The CDR3 has 17 residues. Deletions cut 1 base from V and 7 bases from J, with 20 bases between. CDR1 and CDR2 from the germline V gene are SGHTA and FQGNSA. CDR3 DNA sequence: TGTGCCAGCAGCTTAGACGCTATCTGGGCAGGGCGGAATGAGCAGTTCTTC. Translating gives CASSLDAIWAGRNEQFF.

This chain links TRBV9 with TRBJ2-5; TRBD1 might be the D (6 bases). CDR1 and CDR2 (germline): SGDLS, YYNGEE. V was pared by 5 bases and J by 1 base, with 12 bases between. There are 14 residues in the CDR3. The CDR3 reads CASSQTGIQETQYF. The CDR3 DNA sequence: TGTGCCAGCAGTCAAACAGGGATCCAAGAGACCCAGTACTTC.

The chain recombines TRBV5-6 with TRBJ1-2, with 9 bases matching TRBD1. CDR1 is SGHDT, CDR2 YYEEEE, per germline. The CDR3 length is 15 residues. Trimming cost V 0 bases and J 4 bases; bases outside gene matches: 4. CDR3 nucleotide sequence: TGTGCCAGCAGCTTGGTACAGGGGGCAGCCTATGGCTACACCTTC. Translated, it gives CASSLVQGAAYGYTF.

This clone was observed a few times. This sequence joins TRBV6-1 and TRBJ2-5, with D possibly TRBD1 on 7 matching bases. The germline V gene has CDR1 MNHNS and CDR2 SASEGT. The CDR3 has 14 amino acids. V was pared by 6 bases and J by 1 base, with 12 bases between. For the CDR3, the DNA is TGTGCCAGCAGGAGACAGGGAGGCCAAGAGACCCAGTACTTC. Amino acid sequence: CASRRQGGQETQYF.

The rearrangement links TRBV5-1 to TRBJ1-5; 12 bases match TRBD1. The CDR3 has 16 amino acids. Germline V lookup: CDR1 SGHRS, CDR2 YFSETQ. Losses at the gene ends were 5 bases for V and 4 bases for J; bases not matched to a gene: 7. CDR3 amino acids: CASRPGTGGVNQPQHF. CDR3 nucleotide sequence: TGCGCCAGCAGACCTGGGACAGGGGGCGTTAATCAGCCCCAGCATTTT.

V is TRBV29-1 and J is TRBJ2-5; 7 bases match TRBD2. The CDR3 extends over 13 amino acids. CDR1 and CDR2 (germline): SQVTM, ANQGSEA. Unmatched junction bases numbered 4, after V lost 3 bases and J lost 3 bases. In nucleotides, the CDR3 is TGCAGCGTTGACTTTGCGGGAGAAGAGACCCAGTACTTC. Encoded protein: CSVDFAGEETQYF.

The gene calls are TRBV5-1 and TRBJ1-1; D is uncertain. Germline CDR1 reads SGHRS; CDR2 reads YFSETQ. The V end lost 0 bases, the J end lost 1 base, and 7 bases lay between the germline ends. The CDR3 contains 14 residues. CDR3 DNA sequence: TGCGCCAGCAGCTTGGTGCCAGAGAACACTGAAGCTTTCTTT. It codes for CASSLVPENTEAFF.

This chain uses TRBV7-2 with TRBJ2-7; D remains unclear. CDR1 and CDR2 (germline): SGHTA, FQGNSA. Trimming stripped 2 bases from V and 2 bases from J, with 10 bases between. This CDR3 is 14 amino acids long. Written as DNA, the CDR3 is TGTGCCAGCAGCTTAAAGCCAGCCCCCTACGAGCAGTACTTC. Translated, it gives CASSLKPAPYEQYF.

Worth noting for this clone: At one of its ends the junction is not consistent with the germline gene, which may arise from a read error. This sample also contains other DNA sequences that code for the same CDR3. This rearrangement joins TRBV9 to TRBJ2-3, with D possibly matching TRBD2 (5 bases). This CDR3 comprises 15 residues. The germline V gene has CDR1 SGDLS and CDR2 YYNGEE. The CDR3 region has the DNA TGTGCCAGCAGCGTAGTGGACTCCTCCACAGATACGCAATATTTT. Translating it yields CASSVVDSSTDTQYF.

This clone was recorded at least ten times. V is TRBV28 and J is TRBJ2-4; 8 bases are a match to TRBD2. Germline V gives CDR1 MDHEN, CDR2 SYDVKM. With 5 bases clipped from V and 5 bases from J, the junction kept 5 bases outside the gene matches. The CDR3 runs to 14 residues. In DNA, the CDR3 is TGTGCCAGCAGTGCAGCGGGGGACCAAAACATTCAGTACTTC. Translating it yields CASSAAGDQNIQYF.

This clone appeared a few times. The genes are TRBV5-1 and TRBJ2-3, with TRBD2 matching 7 bases. The CDR3 is 14 amino acids. V lost 4 bases, J lost 2 bases, and 4 bases stayed unmatched. The germline CDR1 and CDR2 sequences are SGHRS and YFSETQ. The CDR3 protein is CASSLAANTDTQYF. CDR3 coding DNA: TGCGCCAGCAGCCTAGCGGCGAACACAGATACGCAGTATTTT.

This clone was recorded a few times. One end of the junction varies from germline; a read error may be responsible. The J gene is TRBJ2-1, the V gene TRBV5-4, with D possibly being TRBD1 or TRBD2 (5 bases each). Per germline, CDR1 SGHNT and CDR2 YYREEE (reference sequence). The CDR3 sequence is 16 residues long. CDR3 protein: CASSLKLDGTHNEQFF. CDR3 nucleotides: TGCGCCAGCAGCCTCAAGTTAGACGGGACCCACAATGAGCAGTTCTTC.